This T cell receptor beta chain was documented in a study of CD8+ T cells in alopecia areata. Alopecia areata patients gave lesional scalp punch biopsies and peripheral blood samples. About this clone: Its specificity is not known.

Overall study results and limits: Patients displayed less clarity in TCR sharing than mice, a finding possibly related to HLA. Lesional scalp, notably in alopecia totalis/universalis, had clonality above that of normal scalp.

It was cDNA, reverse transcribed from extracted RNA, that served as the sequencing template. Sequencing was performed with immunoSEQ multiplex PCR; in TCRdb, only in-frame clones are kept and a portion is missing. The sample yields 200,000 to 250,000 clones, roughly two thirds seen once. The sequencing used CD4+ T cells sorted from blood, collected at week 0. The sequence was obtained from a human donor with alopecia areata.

The CDR3 is CASSSIVGDIQYF. The CDR3 DNA reads as TGTGCCAGCAGCTCCATAGTGGGGGACATTCAGTACTTC. The chain combines TRBV7-2 with TRBJ2-4, with D perhaps TRBD1 or TRBD2 (5 bases each). With 4 bases removed from V and 8 bases from J, the gap between germline ends came to 12 bases. Germline V lookup: CDR1 SGHTA, CDR2 FQGNSA. The CDR3 contains 13 residues. The full variable domain, completed using reference TRBV7-2 and TRBJ2-4, is GAGVSQSPSNKVTEKGKDVELRCDPISGHTALYWYRQSLGQGLEFLIYFQGNSAPDKSGLPSDRFSAERTGGSVSTLTIQRTQQEDSAVYLCASSSIVGDIQYFGAGTRLSVL.